The rows below give T cell receptor beta chains drawn from one sample of a study of shared clonotypes between healthy human individuals. Measured with immunoSEQ multiplex PCR; TCRdb has only the in-frame clones, and not every one. The sample includes roughly 1,500,000 clones, roughly 98% seen only once; the top ten take approximately 0.44%. The sequenced material came from naive CD4+ T cells sorted from blood. The receptor source for this set is a man under 40 in good health. The CDR3 runs from the conserved cysteine through the conserved F or W. The D gene is left open where the match is weak. Only part of the rows carry a size: once, few, many, or a class if the clone is expanded.

once	-	TRBV27	TRBJ2-7	CASSLLGLTSYEQYF	TGTGCCAGCAGTCTCCTAGGACTGACTAGCTACGAGCAGTACTTC
-	TRBD2	TRBV2	TRBJ2-1	CASSEEALAGANEQFF	TGTGCCAGCAGTGAAGAGGCCCTGGCGGGAGCCAATGAGCAGTTCTTC
-	-	TRBV29-1	TRBJ2-2	CSGKQGTSGELFF	TGCAGCGGGAAACAGGGTACGTCCGGGGAGCTGTTTTTT
-	TRBD2	TRBV11-3	TRBJ2-3	CASSQRTSGTTDTQYF	TGTGCCAGCAGCCAGAGGACTAGCGGAACCACAGATACGCAGTATTTT
-	-	TRBV9	TRBJ2-5	CASSVTSRETQYF	TGTGCCAGCAGCGTAACATCCCGAGAGACCCAGTACTTC
-	TRBD2	TRBV28	TRBJ2-7	CASSYPSSGRAEQYF	TGTGCCAGCAGTTACCCCTCTAGCGGGAGGGCCGAGCAGTACTTC
-	-	TRBV6-6	TRBJ2-1	CASGDLKQFF	TGTGCCAGCGGAGACCTCAAGCAGTTCTTC
-	TRBD1	TRBV6-1	TRBJ2-7	CASSGGQALSEQYF	TGTGCCAGCAGTGGGGGACAGGCTCTGAGCGAGCAGTACTTC
-	-	TRBV28	TRBJ2-7	CASRLGQAWPLQHF	TGTGCCAGCAGACTGGGACAAGCCTGGCCTTTGCAGCACTTC
once	-	TRBV28	TRBJ2-7	CASSFISSYYEQYF	TGTGCCAGCAGTTTCATCAGCAGTTACTACGAGCAGTACTTC
-	-	TRBV28	TRBJ2-7	CAITGSYEQYF	TGTGCCATCACGGGGTCCTACGAGCAGTACTTC
-	-	TRBV5-1	TRBJ2-3	CASSFDRSTDTQYF	TGCGCCAGCAGCTTCGACAGAAGCACAGATACGCAGTATTTT
-	-	TRBV7-2	TRBJ2-3	CASSLVPTDTQYF	TGTGCCAGCAGCTTAGTGCCTACAGATACGCAGTATTTT
-	-	TRBV12-5	TRBJ1-5	CASGLGSGPFNQPQHF	TGTGCTAGTGGTTTGGGATCGGGGCCCTTCAATCAGCCCCAGCATTTT
once	-	TRBV5-4	TRBJ2-7	CASSLEGPRSYEQYF	TGTGCCAGCAGCCTAGAGGGGCCACGCTCCTACGAGCAGTACTTC
-	-	TRBV9	TRBJ2-1	CASSVGGTTGEQFF	TGTGCCAGCAGCGTAGGGGGGACGACAGGTGAGCAGTTCTTC
-	TRBD1	TRBV6-1	TRBJ2-4	CASSDPGQLLNIQYF	TGTGCCAGCAGTGATCCGGGACAGTTACTAAACATTCAGTACTTC
-	-	TRBV7-3	TRBJ2-5	CASSEAGRQETQYF	TGTGCCAGCAGCGAGGCCGGGAGACAAGAGACCCAGTACTTC
-	TRBD1	TRBV6-5	TRBJ2-7	CASRKTGLYEQYF	TGTGCCAGCAGGAAGACAGGGCTCTACGAGCAGTACTTC
-	-	TRBV5-6	TRBJ2-7	CASSSPVIFYEQYF	TGTGCCAGCAGCTCCCCGGTAATTTTCTACGAGCAGTACTTC
-	TRBD2	TRBV7-9	TRBJ2-2	CASSLEGRLAGTTGELFF	TGTGCCAGCAGCTTAGAGGGTCGGCTAGCGGGGACCACCGGGGAGCTGTTTTTT
-	-	TRBV25-1	TRBJ2-1	CASSEWVGDPTYNEQFF	TGTGCCAGCAGTGAGTGGGTTGGGGACCCCACCTACAATGAGCAGTTCTTC
once	-	TRBV19	TRBJ1-3	CASSIKNTIYF	TGTGCCAGTAGTATTAAAAACACCATATATTTT
-	-	TRBV7-9	TRBJ2-1	CASSPGDGSSYNEQFF	TGTGCCAGCAGTCCCGGGGACGGAAGCTCCTACAATGAGCAGTTCTTC
-	-	TRBV19	TRBJ1-5	CASSLSGPQHF	TGTGCCAGTAGCTTATCTGGGCCCCAGCATTTT
-	-	TRBV19	TRBJ1-2	CASSKDVANYGYTF	TGTGCCAGTAGTAAGGACGTCGCTAACTATGGCTACACCTTC
-	-	TRBV9	TRBJ2-1	CASSVGTHYNEQFF	TGTGCCAGCAGCGTCGGGACTCACTACAATGAGCAGTTCTTC
-	TRBD2	TRBV27	TRBJ2-1	CASRGVGRYDNEQFF	TGTGCCAGCAGAGGGGTCGGGAGGTATGACAATGAGCAGTTCTTC
-	-	TRBV28	TRBJ1-2	CASSPTGFLYGYTF	TGTGCCAGCAGTCCAACAGGGTTTTTGTATGGCTACACCTTC
-	TRBD1	TRBV9	TRBJ1-1	CASSAGQITEAFF	TGTGCCAGCAGCGCGGGACAGATCACTGAAGCTTTCTTT
-	-	TRBV7-9	TRBJ1-3	CASSLIPGRGILSGNTIYF	TGTGCCAGCAGCTTAATACCAGGAAGGGGAATACTTTCCGGAAACACCATATATTTT
once	-	TRBV7-2	TRBJ2-1	CASSLGSQTYNEQFF	TGTGCCAGCAGCTTAGGGTCTCAGACCTACAATGAGCAGTTCTTC
-	-	TRBV7-9	TRBJ1-2	CASSLQGVVYGYTF	TGTGCCAGCAGCTTACAAGGCGTAGTCTATGGCTACACCTTC
-	-	TRBV7-6	TRBJ2-7	CASSLSPLGTYEQYF	TGTGCCAGCAGCTTATCTCCACTCGGGACCTACGAGCAGTACTTC
once	-	TRBV14	TRBJ1-2	CASSQGPGDRGYTF	TGTGCCAGCAGCCAAGGTCCAGGAGATAGGGGCTACACCTTC
-	TRBD1	TRBV5-1	TRBJ2-2	CASSHRQGAAGELFF	TGCGCCAGCAGCCACCGACAGGGGGCCGCCGGGGAGCTGTTTTTT
once	-	TRBV9	TRBJ2-3	CASSFTGSSKKTDTQYF	TGTGCCAGCAGCTTCACGGGGTCGAGTAAAAAGACGGATACGCAGTATTTT
-	-	TRBV5-1	TRBJ1-1	CASRPSGEVNTEAFF	TGCGCCAGCAGACCCTCGGGGGAGGTGAACACTGAAGCTTTCTTT
-	-	TRBV7-2	TRBJ2-7	CASSLTTSYEQYF	TGTGCCAGCAGCTTGACTACAAGCTACGAGCAGTACTTC
-	TRBD2	TRBV7-2	TRBJ2-7	CASSNLAGGYEQYF	TGTGCCAGCAGCAATCTAGCGGGTGGATACGAGCAGTACTTC
-	-	TRBV11-2	TRBJ1-2	CASSLRERPYGYTF	TGTGCCAGCAGCTTACGCGAAAGACCGTATGGCTACACCTTC
-	-	TRBV28	TRBJ1-4	CASGGLMTEKLFF	TGTGCTTCCGGCGGCCTGATGACGGAAAAACTGTTTTTT
-	-	TRBV28	TRBJ2-7	CASSLYTDSYEQYF	TGTGCCAGCAGTTTGTATACTGACTCCTACGAGCAGTACTTC
-	TRBD2	TRBV10-3	TRBJ2-5	CAISEPGLAGVRQETQYF	TGTGCCATCAGTGAGCCGGGACTAGCGGGAGTAAGGCAAGAGACCCAGTACTTC
-	-	TRBV11-2	TRBJ1-2	CASSLDGNYGYTF	TGTGCCAGCAGCTTAGATGGGAACTATGGCTACACCTTC
-	-	TRBV28	TRBJ2-1	CASSLSVAASYNEQFF	TGTGCCAGCAGTTTATCGGTAGCGGCTTCCTACAATGAGCAGTTCTTC
-	TRBD1	TRBV4-3	TRBJ1-2	CASSQGTGNGYTF	TGCGCCAGCAGCCAAGGGACAGGGAATGGCTACACCTTC
-	-	TRBV28	TRBJ2-7	CASRSPGASSYEQYF	TGTGCCAGCAGAAGTCCGGGAGCGAGCTCCTACGAGCAGTACTTC